The 32 T cell receptor beta chains reported below all come from one sample, sequenced in a study of vaccination effects on CD4 cells after COVID-19. TCRdb's table, derived via immunoSEQ multiplex PCR, lists solely in-frame clones and lacks some. This sample yields tens of thousands of clones, of which roughly 80% are seen a single time; approximately 3.7% belongs to the top ten. Before sequencing, viral peptide pools were used by the ViraFEST assay to expand antigen-specific CD4+ T cells. Cells that had been cultured for 10 days were the source of isolated CD4+ T cells. People in the vaccine group had not been infected with SARS-CoV-2 before, and their nucleocapsid antibodies were negative. No cognate antigen is known for these TCRs. This sample comprised CD4+ T cells from PBMCs cultured with HCoV-OC43 spike peptides, obtained before COVID-19 vaccination. The subset here: HCoV-OC43 spike overlapping peptide pool stimulation. The receptors come from a human donor who received a COVID-19 vaccine.

The chain recombines TRBV7-2 with TRBJ2-1; D is uncertain. The CDR3 is 15 residues long. Germline assignment: CDR1 SGHTA and CDR2 FQGNSA. V lost 3 bases and J lost 2, with 11 bases in between. The CDR3 nucleotides are TGTGCCAGCAGCTTCCAGACTGGGGCCTACAATGAGCAGTTCTTC. Amino acid sequence: CASSFQTGAYNEQFF.

V is TRBV2 and J is TRBJ1-5; D is ambiguous. Trimming removed 0 bases at V and 6 bases at J, with 12 bases between. CDR3 length: 15 residues. The germline CDR1 and CDR2 sequences are SNHLY and FYNNEI. CDR3 amino acids: CASSEAGRSTQPQHF. The CDR3 DNA follows: TGTGCCAGCAGTGAAGCTGGACGATCGACTCAGCCCCAGCATTTT. The complete variable domain, with remaining parts taken from reference TRBV2 and TRBJ1-5, reads EPEVTQTPSHQVTQMGQEVILRCVPISNHLYFYWYRQILGQKVEFLVSFYNNEISEKSEIFDDQFSVERPDGSNFTLKIRSTKLEDSAMYFCASSEAGRSTQPQHFGDGTRLSIL.

The V gene is TRBV24-1, the J gene TRBJ1-2; 7 bases agree with TRBD1. Germline V gives CDR1 KGHDR, CDR2 SFDVKD. The ends lost 2 bases at V and 1 base at J; junction bases unmatched: 9. This CDR3 region has 17 residues. DNA of the CDR3: TGTGCCACCAGTGATTCCAATGATTACAGGGGTAACTATGGCTACACCTTC. Translated, it gives CATSDSNDYRGNYGYTF.

The chain employs TRBV4-2 and TRBJ2-1, with D possibly called TRBD1 or TRBD2 (5 bases each). This CDR3 contains 15 residues. Trimming pared 3 bases from V and 9 bases from J, leaving 18 bases between. Germline values: CDR1 LGHNA, CDR2 YNFKEQ. The CDR3 DNA follows: TGTGCCAGCAGCCAGGGGGAGCTGGGCTTGGGTGAGCAGTTCTTC. It codes for CASSQGELGLGEQFF.

The V call is TRBV9, the J call TRBJ2-3; tentatively, D is TRBD2 (5 bases). Trimming removed 4 bases from V and 3 bases from J, with 9 bases in between. Germline V gene lookup returns CDR1 SGDLS and CDR2 YYNGEE. The CDR3 has 13 residues. In DNA, the CDR3 is TGTGCCAGCAGCATCGGACTGACAGATACGCAGTATTTT. This sequence encodes CASSIGLTDTQYF.

CDR3: CASSLATGPYEQYV. The CDR3 bases are TGTGCCAGCAGCTTGGCGACAGGACCCTACGAGCAGTACGTC. The chain joins TRBV5-6 to TRBJ2-7; D might be TRBD1 (6 bases). This CDR3 has 14 residues. V was clipped by 0 bases and J by 2 bases, with 9 bases between them. Looked up from germline, CDR1 is SGHDT and CDR2 is YYEEEE.

The chain joins TRBV6-5 to TRBJ2-1; D gene ambiguous. Germline assignment: CDR1 MNHEY and CDR2 SVGAGI. The V and J ends lost 4 bases and 4 bases respectively, with 14 bases between them. The CDR3 has 15 amino acids. DNA of the CDR3: TGTGCCAGCAGTTCCACACAGAAAGCATACAATGAGCAGTTCTTC. Its translation: CASSSTQKAYNEQFF.

This clone was found a few times. V gene TRBV10-1 combines with J gene TRBJ2-7; no definite D call. Trimming removed 5 bases from V and 11 bases from J, with 13 bases in between. Germline V gene sequence: CDR1 WNHNN, CDR2 SYGVQD (reference sequence). The CDR3 contains 11 residues. CDR3: CASSSAETEYV. The DNA of the CDR3 is TGCGCCAGCAGTAGTGCTGAGACGGAGTACGTC.

V usage is TRBV4-1 and J usage is TRBJ2-5; D remains ambiguous. This CDR3 has 14 amino acids. The germline V and J ends were trimmed by 1 base and 2 bases, with 8 bases remaining between them. The germline V gene encodes CDR1 MGHRA and CDR2 YSYEKL. The CDR3 protein is CASSQVTPQETQYF. For the CDR3, the DNA is TGCGCCAGCAGCCAAGTAACACCTCAAGAGACCCAGTACTTC.

V usage is TRBV19 and J usage is TRBJ2-1; 11 bases fit TRBD2. The CDR3 spans 19 residues. Germline trimming cut 4 bases from V and 5 bases from J; bases unmatched to any gene: 16. From germline, CDR1 is LNHDA and CDR2 SQIVND (reference sequence). CDR3 protein: CASSKDVLAGAAMDNEQFF. The CDR3 DNA follows: TGTGCCAGTAGTAAGGACGTACTAGCGGGGGCCGCTATGGACAATGAGCAGTTCTTC.

The gene calls are TRBV6-5 and TRBJ2-6, with TRBD2 matching over 7 bases. Germline V gene lookup returns CDR1 MNHEY and CDR2 SVGAGI. V dropped 7 bases and J dropped 2; count of bases not matched to a gene: 5. CDR3 size: 15 residues. CDR3 amino acids: CASIYGGTGANVLTF. The CDR3 bases are TGTGCCAGCATCTACGGGGGGACTGGGGCCAACGTCCTGACTTTC.

The chain carries TRBV9 and TRBJ2-3, with 13 bases fitting TRBD2. The CDR3 spans 19 residues. Germline CDR1 SGDLS, CDR2 YYNGEE. The V segment lost 0 bases and the J segment 0 bases; nucleotides outside the gene matches: 7. CDR3: CASSVGTSGGGISTDTQYF. As DNA, the CDR3 is TGTGCCAGCAGCGTAGGGACTAGCGGGGGAGGGATTAGCACAGATACGCAGTATTTT.

This chain joins TRBV6-2 or TRBV6-3 and TRBJ2-3; D gene unclear. CDR3 size: 14 residues. The germline V gene encodes CDR1 MNHEY and CDR2 SVGEGT. V gave up 0 bases and J gave up 2 bases, with 6 bases separating them. The CDR3 loop is CASSYSSYTDTQYF. The DNA for the CDR3 is TGTGCCAGCAGTTACTCATCTTACACAGATACGCAGTATTTT.

The V call is TRBV6-6, the J call TRBJ2-1; D ambiguous. V lost 6 bases to trimming and J lost 0 bases, with 6 bases between them. This CDR3 has 13 residues. CDR1 is MNHNY, CDR2 SVGAGI, per germline (reference sequence). The CDR3 spells CASREFSYNEQFF. CDR3 DNA: TGTGCCAGCAGAGAGTTCTCCTACAATGAGCAGTTCTTC.

This clone was seen more than once but under ten times. The chain has TRBV28 and TRBJ2-3; D remains unclear. The CDR3 is made up of 13 amino acids. The V and J ends lost 3 bases and 6 bases respectively, with 10 bases between them. CDR1 is MDHEN, CDR2 SYDVKM, per germline. The CDR3 DNA sequence: TGTGCCAGCAGTTTGGACGCTTCGGATACGCAGTATTTT. It codes for CASSLDASDTQYF.

This chain links TRBV4-3 with TRBJ2-6; D remains ambiguous. Trimming removed 4 bases from V and 2 bases from J, with 9 bases in between. The CDR3 totals 15 residues. Germline values: CDR1 LGHNA, CDR2 YSLEER. The CDR3, as DNA: TGCGCCAGCAGCCTGCCGGGCGCTGGGGCCAACGTCCTGACTTTC. The encoded protein is CASSLPGAGANVLTF.

This chain joins TRBV18 and TRBJ2-1, with 8 bases identical to TRBD2. The CDR3 extends over 16 amino acids. Trimming cost V 3 bases and J 4 bases; bases outside gene matches: 8. The germline V gene has CDR1 KGHSH and CDR2 LQKENI. In DNA form, the CDR3 reads TGTGCCAGCTCACCGGAACTAGCGGTTAATTACAATGAGCAGTTCTTC. It translates to CASSPELAVNYNEQFF.

V is TRBV4-1 and J is TRBJ1-1; D gene ambiguous. V shed 3 bases and J shed 4 bases, with 6 bases lying between them. The CDR3 totals 12 residues. Germline loops: CDR1 MGHRA, CDR2 YSYEKL. This CDR3 is CASSQGITEAFF. Written as DNA, the CDR3 is TGCGCCAGCAGCCAGGGGATCACTGAAGCTTTCTTT.

V and J are TRBV18 and TRBJ1-4; D may be TRBD1 (6 bases). This CDR3 has 14 residues. Per germline, CDR1 KGHSH and CDR2 LQKENI. V lost 2 bases and J 8 bases, leaving 12 bases between the germline ends. The CDR3 sequence is CASSPTGGDEKLFF. Written as DNA, the CDR3 is TGTGCCAGCTCACCAACGGGGGGCGACGAAAAACTGTTTTTT.

The CDR3 DNA follows: TGTGCCAGCAGCACCTCGACAGGAAACCCCTACGAGCAGTACGTC. Amino acid sequence: CASSTSTGNPYEQYV. The chain links TRBV7-2 to TRBJ2-7; TRBD1 might be the D (6 bases). Trimming left V 5 bases short and J 2 bases short, with 16 bases between. CDR1 is SGHTA, CDR2 FQGNSA, per germline. The CDR3 runs 15 residues.

This clone was seen a single time. The J gene is TRBJ2-4, the V gene TRBV5-1, with 7 positions matching TRBD1. J gave up 8 bases and V 8 bases, and 13 bases lay outside the gene matches. The CDR3 has 14 residues. Germline loops: CDR1 SGHRS, CDR2 YFSETQ. In DNA form, the CDR3 reads TGCGCCAGTTCCCCCGGGACAGCTGAGGACATTCAGTACTTC. Its protein is CASSPGTAEDIQYF.

This clone was found a few times. J is TRBJ2-4 and V is TRBV5-8; a possible D gene is TRBD1 (5 bases). The CDR3 spans 16 residues. Germline CDR1 is SGHTS and CDR2 is YDEGEE. V dropped 0 bases and J dropped 7 bases, with 17 bases sitting between them. Here the CDR3 DNA reads TGTGCCAGCAGCTTGGTGTATTCAGGGAAGGGTAACATTCAGTACTTC. This encodes CASSLVYSGKGNIQYF.

The J gene is TRBJ2-1, the V gene TRBV2, with 11 bases aligning to TRBD2. Germline V gene sequence: CDR1 SNHLY, CDR2 FYNNEI. This CDR3 comprises 17 residues. The junction had 12 bases not matched to a gene; V was cut back by 7 bases and J by 4 bases. This CDR3 is CASISTSGALDYNEQFF. CDR3 coding DNA: TGTGCCAGCATTTCGACTAGCGGGGCCCTGGATTACAATGAGCAGTTCTTC.

The chain recombines TRBV5-1 with TRBJ2-1, with 8 bases matching TRBD1. Germline V CDR1 and CDR2: SGHRS, YFSETQ. The CDR3 spans 16 residues. The V and J ends lost 1 base and 2 bases, in that order; junction bases with no gene match: 5. The CDR3 sequence is CASSLPGGIAYNEQFF. For the CDR3, the DNA is TGCGCCAGCAGCTTGCCAGGGGGCATAGCCTACAATGAGCAGTTCTTC.

The J gene is TRBJ1-5, the V gene TRBV10-2; D is uncertain. The V end lost 2 bases, the J end lost 4 bases, and 3 bases lay between the germline ends. Germline CDR1 reads WSHSY; CDR2 reads SAAADI. CDR3 length: 12 residues. CDR3 sequence reads: CASSEGNQPQHF. The CDR3 DNA follows: TGCGCCAGCAGTGAGGGGAATCAGCCCCAGCATTTT.

This chain uses TRBV12-3 or TRBV12-4 with TRBJ1-5; D call uncertain. V was clipped by 6 bases and J by 5 bases, with 11 bases between them. The CDR3 is 13 amino acids. The CDR3 sequence: CASSSNQYQPQHF. DNA of the CDR3: TGTGCCAGCAGCTCCAACCAGTATCAGCCCCAGCATTTT.

A few counts support this clone. The chain is built from TRBV2 and TRBJ1-1; TRBD1 aligns across 7 bases. The V gene's germline CDR1 is SNHLY and CDR2 FYNNEI. The CDR3 length is 13 residues. Germline trimming cut 4 bases from V and 1 base from J; bases unmatched to any gene: 0. The CDR3 DNA follows: TGTGCCAGCAGTGGGGACAGGAACACTGAAGCTTTCTTT. Its translation: CASSGDRNTEAFF.

The V and J genes are TRBV24-1 and TRBJ1-1; D is ambiguous. V was trimmed by 0 bases and J by 1 base, leaving 2 bases between them. The CDR3 consists of 13 residues. CDR1 is KGHDR and CDR2 is SFDVKD in the germline V gene. CDR3 residues: CATSDLQNTEAFF. The CDR3 nucleotides read TGTGCCACCAGTGATTTGCAGAACACTGAAGCTTTCTTT.

J is TRBJ2-7 and V is TRBV7-8; D is uncertain. The CDR3 consists of 14 residues. Per the germline V gene, CDR1 is SGHVS and CDR2 is FQNEAQ. Trimming stripped 2 bases from V and 4 bases from J, with 12 bases between. CDR3 region: CASSLNRLRYEQYV. Written as DNA, the CDR3 is TGTGCCAGCAGCTTAAACCGGCTCAGATACGAGCAGTACGTC.

The chain carries TRBV6-5 and TRBJ1-1; D remains unclear. The CDR3 runs 15 residues. The V gene's germline CDR1 is MNHEY and CDR2 SVGAGI. V was shortened by 4 bases and J by 1 base, with 13 bases between the two germline ends. CDR3 DNA: TGTGCCAGCAGTTCCCAAAACTGGGGGAACACTGAAGCTTTCTTT. Its protein is CASSSQNWGNTEAFF.

The chain couples TRBV5-1 to TRBJ1-2, with D uncertain. Per the germline V gene, CDR1 is SGHRS and CDR2 is YFSETQ. The CDR3 loop spans 13 amino acids. The V gene lost 7 bases and the J gene lost 0 bases, with 10 bases spanning the gap. The CDR3 DNA reads TGCGCCAGCTCGGGGAGTACTAACTATGGCTACACCTTC. It is translated as CASSGSTNYGYTF.

V is TRBV5-5 and J is TRBJ1-2; 8 nucleotides match TRBD1. The V gene end was trimmed by 1 base and the J gene end by 2 bases; junction bases not matched to a gene: 10. The CDR3 covers 17 residues. Germline assignment: CDR1 SGHKS and CDR2 YYEKEE (reference sequence). CDR3 amino acids: CASSLWAGGLWNYGYTF. In nucleotides, the CDR3 is TGTGCCAGCAGCTTGTGGGCAGGGGGCCTTTGGAACTATGGCTACACCTTC.